This T cell receptor beta chain appears in the sequencing data of a study of cytomegalovirus exposure and HLA in healthy donors. Study results and caveats: In vitro experiments confirmed that a few CMV-associated chains were specific for CMV antigens.

The PCR made use of 60 Vbeta and 13 Jbeta primers. Repertoires were generated with immunoSEQ multiplex PCR, while TCRdb's copy carries only in-frame clones and drops some. The table shows 90,000 to 120,000 clones, with approximately 80% occurring only once. Details on this clone: Its target is not known.

The origin of this receptor is a male donor in good health and CMV-seronegative. Source material: PBMCs.

The DNA of the CDR3 is TGCGCCAGCAGTGAGTCCCCTAGCGGGAGGGCGAACGGGGAGCTGTTTTTT. It encodes CASSESPSGRANGELFF. The gene calls are TRBV10-2 and TRBJ2-2; TRBD2 aligns across 12 bases. Germline values: CDR1 WSHSY, CDR2 SAAADI. This CDR3 spans 17 amino acids. After removal of 0 bases from V and 7 bases from J, the junction contained 6 bases not matched to a gene.